The 13 T cell receptor beta chains in this list originate from one sample, sequenced in a study of T-cell reconstitution after alpha-beta-depleted transplantation in children. As it was prepared, the TCRbeta library received unique molecular identifiers. MiXCR was run by TCRdb on the PCR reads, yielding one entry per CDR3 protein. The data contain 150,000 to 200,000 distinct CDR3 sequences, 13% to 15% of them seen just once; the ten biggest clones take up approximately 13%. Sequencing was performed on PBMCs from the stem cell graft donor, taken from the stem cell graft. These receptors were obtained from a human donor who donated a stem cell graft to a child with acute lymphoblastic leukemia.

This clonotype came up many times. The V and J genes are TRBV10-3 and TRBJ1-5; D not certain. The CDR3 extends over 12 amino acids. Germline CDR1 reads ENHRY; CDR2 reads SYGVKD. V dropped 8 bases and J dropped 7 bases, with 12 bases sitting between them. The CDR3, as DNA: TGTGCCATCTTTGGGGTACGACAGCCCCAGCATTTT. Its protein product is CAIFGVRQPQHF.

The J gene is TRBJ2-7, the V gene TRBV5-1; D is perhaps TRBD1 (5 bases). Germline V gene sequence: CDR1 SGHRS, CDR2 YFSETQ. The CDR3 runs 19 residues. The V end was cut by 3 bases, the J end by 0 bases, with 25 bases between. The CDR3 nucleotides are TGCGCCAGCAGCTACCAACCCCGAGCTGCCGAAGGGGCCTCCTACGAGCAGTACTTC. Residues: CASSYQPRAAEGASYEQYF.

This clonotype was seen many times. This rearrangement joins TRBV20-1 to TRBJ2-1; 11 bases fit TRBD2. J lost 6 bases, V lost 8 bases, and 6 bases had no gene match. CDR1 is DFQATT, CDR2 SNEGSKA, per germline (reference sequence). The CDR3 extends over 13 amino acids. CDR3 coding DNA: TGCAGTCCGACTAGCGGGATTCTCAATGAGCAGTTCTTC. This gives the protein CSPTSGILNEQFF.

The table lists this clonotype with many counts. The chain links TRBV11-2 to TRBJ2-3; 7 bases are a match to TRBD1. The germline V gene has CDR1 SGHAT and CDR2 FQNNGV. The CDR3 contains 13 residues. The trim removed 10 bases at V and 1 base at J, leaving 5 bases unmatched. For the CDR3, the DNA is TGTGCCACTCCTGGACAGGGCACAGATACGCAGTATTTT. This encodes CATPGQGTDTQYF.

This clonotype appeared many times. This chain links TRBV11-2 with TRBJ2-7; either TRBD1 or TRBD2 may supply D (5 bases each). The CDR3 runs to 13 residues. Germline CDR1 reads SGHAT; CDR2 reads FQNNGV. V lost 5 bases, J lost 3 bases, and 11 bases lay in between. The CDR3 nucleotides read TGTGCCAGCAGCCCCGGGGCGGTCTACGAGCAGTACTTC. Translated, it gives CASSPGAVYEQYF.

The chain is built from TRBV10-1 and TRBJ2-7; D possibly corresponds to TRBD1 (6 bases). Germline lookup yields CDR1 WNHNN and CDR2 SYGVQD (reference sequence). V lost 2 bases to trimming and J lost 1 base, with 6 bases between them. The CDR3 spans 13 residues. CDR3 coding DNA: TGCGCCAGCAGTGAGGGGACATCCTACGAGCAGTACTTC. It codes for CASSEGTSYEQYF.

This clonotype was seen more than once but under ten times. This chain joins TRBV4-1 and TRBJ2-7, with D perhaps matching TRBD2 (6 bases). In germline, CDR1 is MGHRA, CDR2 YSYEKL. Trimming removed 0 bases at V and 4 bases at J, with 16 bases between. This CDR3 region has 16 residues. The CDR3 spells CASSQDGGQSGYEQYF. The CDR3 nucleotides read TGCGCCAGCAGCCAAGATGGAGGGCAATCGGGATACGAGCAGTACTTC.

At least ten counts were recorded for this clonotype. The chain uses TRBV20-1 and TRBJ1-2; TRBD1 might be the D (5 bases). V was cut by 7 bases and J by 4 bases, with 16 bases left in between. Germline V gene lookup returns CDR1 DFQATT and CDR2 SNEGSKA (reference sequence). This CDR3 is 13 amino acids long. The CDR3 is CSGEPPGGYGYTF. The CDR3 nucleotides read TGCAGTGGTGAGCCCCCCGGGGGCTATGGCTACACCTTC.

The V call is TRBV5-6, the J call TRBJ1-1; D is undetermined. This CDR3 is built from 20 residues. V was clipped by 0 bases and J by 0 bases, with 24 bases between them. Germline assignment: CDR1 SGHDT and CDR2 YYEEEE. Here the CDR3 reads CASSLGMENRLLGMNTEAFF. Here the CDR3 DNA reads TGTGCCAGCAGCTTGGGTATGGAGAATCGGCTCCTTGGGATGAACACTGAAGCTTTCTTT.

This clonotype was seen many times. The chain recombines TRBV7-9 with TRBJ2-3; a possible D gene is TRBD1 (6 bases). Germline CDR1 and CDR2: SEHNR and FQNEAQ (reference sequence). V shed 8 bases and J shed 4 bases, with 13 bases lying between them. The CDR3 is 13 residues long. The CDR3 loop is CASWRAGADTQYF. CDR3 coding DNA: TGTGCCAGCTGGCGGGCAGGGGCAGATACGCAGTATTTT.

The rearrangement uses TRBV27 and TRBJ2-7, with unresolved D. The germline V gene has CDR1 MNHEY and CDR2 SMNVEV (reference sequence). V was clipped by 8 bases and J by 4 bases, with 6 bases between them. CDR3 length: 10 residues. The CDR3 bases are TGTGCCAGCCACCAGTACGAGCAGTACTTC. Translation gives CASHQYEQYF.

This chain connects TRBV2 to TRBJ1-1; possible D gene TRBD1, 5 bases. Per the germline V gene, CDR1 is SNHLY and CDR2 is FYNNEI. V lost 7 bases, J lost 6 bases, and 15 bases lay in between. CDR3 length: 13 amino acids. CDR3 sequence (DNA): TGTGCCAGCACCGAGGGAAGGGGACCTGAAGCTTTCTTT. This gives the protein CASTEGRGPEAFF.

V is TRBV9 and J is TRBJ2-1, with 10 nucleotides matching TRBD2. V shed 0 bases, J shed 7 bases, and the junction held 4 bases outside the gene matches. The germline gives CDR1 SGDLS, CDR2 YYNGEE. This CDR3 comprises 15 residues. Here the CDR3 DNA reads TGTGCCAGCAGCGTAGATGAGACTAGCGGGAATGAGCAGTTCTTC. Residues: CASSVDETSGNEQFF.